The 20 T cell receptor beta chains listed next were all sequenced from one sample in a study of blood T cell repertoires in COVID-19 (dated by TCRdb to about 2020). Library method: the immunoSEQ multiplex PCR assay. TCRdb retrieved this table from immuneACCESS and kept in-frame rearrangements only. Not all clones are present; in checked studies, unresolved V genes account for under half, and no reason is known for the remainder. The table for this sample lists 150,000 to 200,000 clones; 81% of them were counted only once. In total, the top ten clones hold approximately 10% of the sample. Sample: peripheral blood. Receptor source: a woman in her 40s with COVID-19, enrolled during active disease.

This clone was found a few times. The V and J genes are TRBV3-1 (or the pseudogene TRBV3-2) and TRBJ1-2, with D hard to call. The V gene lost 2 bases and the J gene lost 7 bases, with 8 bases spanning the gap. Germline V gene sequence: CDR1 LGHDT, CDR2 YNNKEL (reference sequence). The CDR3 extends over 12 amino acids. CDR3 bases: TGTGCCAGCAGCCAATCCACTCTTGGCTACACCTTC. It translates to CASSQSTLGYTF.

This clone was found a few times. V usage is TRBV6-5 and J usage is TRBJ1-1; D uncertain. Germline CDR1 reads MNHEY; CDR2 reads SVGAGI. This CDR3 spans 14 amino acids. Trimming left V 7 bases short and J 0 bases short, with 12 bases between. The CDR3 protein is CASTPSRVNTEAFF. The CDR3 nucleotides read TGTGCCAGCACCCCCTCGCGGGTGAACACTGAAGCTTTCTTT.

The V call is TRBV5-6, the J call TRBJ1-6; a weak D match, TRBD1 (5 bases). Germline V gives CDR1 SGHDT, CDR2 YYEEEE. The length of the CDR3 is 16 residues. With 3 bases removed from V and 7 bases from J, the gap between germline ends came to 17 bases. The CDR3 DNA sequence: TGTGCCAGCAGCTCGGGCCCCCGGACAACGAATTCACCCCTCCACTTT. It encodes CASSSGPRTTNSPLHF.

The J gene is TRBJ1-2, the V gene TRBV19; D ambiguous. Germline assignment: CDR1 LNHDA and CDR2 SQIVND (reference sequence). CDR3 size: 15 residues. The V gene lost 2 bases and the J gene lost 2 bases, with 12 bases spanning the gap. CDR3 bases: TGTGCCAGTAGTATACTTCGAACAGTGAACTATGGCTACACCTTC. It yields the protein CASSILRTVNYGYTF.

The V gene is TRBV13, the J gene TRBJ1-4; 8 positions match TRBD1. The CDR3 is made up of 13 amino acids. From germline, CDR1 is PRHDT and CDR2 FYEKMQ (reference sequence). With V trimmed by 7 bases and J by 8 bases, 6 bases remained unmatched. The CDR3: CASTSGGDEKLFF. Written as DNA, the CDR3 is TGTGCCAGCACCTCAGGGGGCGACGAAAAACTGTTTTTT. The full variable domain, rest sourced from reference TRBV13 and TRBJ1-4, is AAGVIQSPRHLIKEKRETATLKCYPIPRHDTVYWYQQGPGQDPQFLISFYEKMQSDKGSIPDRFSAQQFSDYHSELNMSSLELGDSALYFCASTSGGDEKLFFGSGTQLSVL.

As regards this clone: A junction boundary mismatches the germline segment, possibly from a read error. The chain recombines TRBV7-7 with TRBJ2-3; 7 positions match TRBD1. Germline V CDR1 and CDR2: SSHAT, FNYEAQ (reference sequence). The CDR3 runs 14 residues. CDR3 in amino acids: CASSLDRRTDTQYF. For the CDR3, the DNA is TGTGCTAGCAGCTTGGACAGGCGCACAGATACGCAGTATTTT.

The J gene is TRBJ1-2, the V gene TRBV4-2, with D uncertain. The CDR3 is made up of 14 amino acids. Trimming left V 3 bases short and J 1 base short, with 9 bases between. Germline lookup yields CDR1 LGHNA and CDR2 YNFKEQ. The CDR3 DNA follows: TGTGCCAGCAGCCAGGGCAACCTTAACTATGGCTACACCTTC. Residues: CASSQGNLNYGYTF.

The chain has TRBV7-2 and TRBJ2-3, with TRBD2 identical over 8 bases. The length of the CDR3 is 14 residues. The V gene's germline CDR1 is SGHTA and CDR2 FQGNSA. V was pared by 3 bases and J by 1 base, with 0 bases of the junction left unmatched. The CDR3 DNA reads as TGTGCCAGCAGCTTTAGCGGGGGCACAGATACGCAGTATTTT. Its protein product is CASSFSGGTDTQYF.

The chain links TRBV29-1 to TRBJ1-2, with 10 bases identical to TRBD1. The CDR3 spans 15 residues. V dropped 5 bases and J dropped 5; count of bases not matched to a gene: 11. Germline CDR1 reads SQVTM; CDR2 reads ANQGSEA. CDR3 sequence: CSVLGQGPSPYGYTF. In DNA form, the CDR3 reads TGCAGCGTTTTGGGACAGGGGCCTTCACCATATGGCTACACCTTC.

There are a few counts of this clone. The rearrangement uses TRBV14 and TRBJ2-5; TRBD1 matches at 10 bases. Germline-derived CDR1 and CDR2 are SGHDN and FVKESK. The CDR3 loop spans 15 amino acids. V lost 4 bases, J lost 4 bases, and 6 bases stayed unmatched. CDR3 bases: TGTGCCAGCAGCCGGACAGGGGGTGTGGGAGAGACCCAGTACTTC. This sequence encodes CASSRTGGVGETQYF.

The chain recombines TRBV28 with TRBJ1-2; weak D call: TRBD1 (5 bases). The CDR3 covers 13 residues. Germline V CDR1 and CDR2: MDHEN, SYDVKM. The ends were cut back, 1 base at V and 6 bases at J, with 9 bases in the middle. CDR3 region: CASSLSGTNGYTF. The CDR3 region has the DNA TGTGCCAGCAGTTTATCAGGGACTAATGGCTACACCTTC.

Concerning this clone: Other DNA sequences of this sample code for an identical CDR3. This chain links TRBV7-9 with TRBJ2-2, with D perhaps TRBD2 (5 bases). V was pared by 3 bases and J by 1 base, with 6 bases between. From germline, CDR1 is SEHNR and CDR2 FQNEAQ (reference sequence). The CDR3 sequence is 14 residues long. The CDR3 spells CASSFGGNTGELFF. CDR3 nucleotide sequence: TGTGCCAGCAGCTTTGGAGGGAACACCGGGGAGCTGTTTTTT.

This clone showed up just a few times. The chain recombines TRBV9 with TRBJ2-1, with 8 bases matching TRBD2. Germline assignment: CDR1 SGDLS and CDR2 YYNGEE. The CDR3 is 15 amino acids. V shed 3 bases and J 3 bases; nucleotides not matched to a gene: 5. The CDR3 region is CASSARGDFYNEQFF. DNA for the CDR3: TGTGCCAGCAGCGCGCGGGGGGACTTCTACAATGAGCAGTTCTTC.

The CDR3 here is CASSNNPYNEQFF. In DNA, the CDR3 is TGTGCCAGCAGCAATAATCCCTACAATGAGCAGTTCTTC. This sequence joins TRBV21-1 and TRBJ2-1; the D segment call TRBD2 is taken from the table without a DNA check. TRBV21-1 is a pseudogene locus. CDR3 length: 13 residues.

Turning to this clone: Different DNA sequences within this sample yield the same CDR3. Written as DNA, the CDR3 is TGTGCCAGCAGTCCAGACAGGGTTGGGGAGACCCAGTACTTC. Amino acid sequence: CASSPDRVGETQYF. This chain connects TRBV28 to TRBJ2-5; TRBD1 aligns across 7 bases. The V gene end was trimmed by 5 bases and the J gene end by 5 bases; junction bases not matched to a gene: 8. The CDR3 has 14 residues. Germline CDR1 MDHEN, CDR2 SYDVKM. The entire variable domain, with the rest obtained from reference TRBV28 and TRBJ2-5, is as follows: DVKVTQSSRYLVKRTGEKVFLECVQDMDHENMFWYRQDPGLGLRLIYFSYDVKMKEKGDIPEGYSVSREKKERFSLILESASTNQTSMYLCASSPDRVGETQYFGPGTRLLVL.

The CDR3 DNA reads as TGTGCCAGCAGACTACTAGCGGGCTACGAGCAGTACTTC. Translated: CASRLLAGYEQYF. The chain couples TRBV27 to TRBJ2-7; TRBD2 agrees at 9 bases. With V trimmed by 6 bases and J by 3 bases, 3 bases remained unmatched. CDR1 is MNHEY and CDR2 is SMNVEV in the germline V gene (reference sequence). This CDR3 is built from 13 residues.

CDR3: CASSIYGMYTEAFF. The DNA for the CDR3 is TGTGCCAGTAGTATCTACGGTATGTACACTGAAGCTTTCTTT. The genes are TRBV19 and TRBJ1-1; D is unclear. The CDR3 spans 14 residues. V lost 3 bases, J lost 3 bases, and 11 bases lay in between. Looked up from germline, CDR1 is LNHDA and CDR2 is SQIVND (reference sequence).

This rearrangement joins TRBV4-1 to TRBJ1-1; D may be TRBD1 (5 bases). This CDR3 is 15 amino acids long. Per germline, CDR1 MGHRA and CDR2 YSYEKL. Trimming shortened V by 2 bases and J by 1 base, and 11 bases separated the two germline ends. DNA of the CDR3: TGCGCCAGCAGCCAATGGCAGGGTGGGAACACTGAAGCTTTCTTT. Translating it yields CASSQWQGGNTEAFF.

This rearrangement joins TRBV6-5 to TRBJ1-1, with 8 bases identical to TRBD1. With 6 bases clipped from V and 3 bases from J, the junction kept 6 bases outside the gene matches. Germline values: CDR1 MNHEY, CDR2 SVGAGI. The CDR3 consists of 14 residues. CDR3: CASRKRQGYTEAFF. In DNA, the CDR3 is TGTGCCAGCAGGAAACGACAGGGGTACACTGAAGCTTTCTTT.

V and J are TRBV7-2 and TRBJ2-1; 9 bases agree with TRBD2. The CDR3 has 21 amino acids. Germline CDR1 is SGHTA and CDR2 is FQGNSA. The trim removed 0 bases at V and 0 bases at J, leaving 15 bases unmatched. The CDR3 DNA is TGTGCCAGCAGCTTAGCTAGCGGGGGCCATAATATATTATTCTCCTACAATGAGCAGTTCTTC. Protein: CASSLASGGHNILFSYNEQFF.